This is a list of T cell receptor beta chains from one sample in a study of monozygotic twins with inflammatory bowel disease. Reanalyzing the 5' RACE reads, TCRdb keeps one entry per CDR3 protein, without DNA. The sample's table shows approximately 300,000 distinct CDR3 sequences. The sample consisted of blood. The receptors come from a human donor with ulcerative colitis or Crohn's disease, or a healthy co-twin of an affected twin (not recorded which). The CDR3 runs from the conserved cysteine through the conserved F or W.

J gene | V gene | CDR3 length | CDR3 protein
TRBJ2-3 | TRBV3-1 | 15 | CASSLGQGRTDTQYF
TRBJ2-2 | TRBV20-1 | 13 | CSARTARAGELFF
TRBJ2-3 | TRBV10-3 | 14 | CAISLAGGTDTQYF
TRBJ2-5 | TRBV30 | 11 | CAWSVRGTQYF
TRBJ2-1 | TRBV27 | 15 | CASSLLSGGSHEQFF
TRBJ2-2 | TRBV12-3/TRBV12-4 | 14 | CASSLNGGARELFF
TRBJ2-1 | TRBV19 | 15 | CASSNRQSSYNEQFF
TRBJ1-2 | TRBV19 | 13 | CASSRRGPEGYTF
TRBJ2-1 | TRBV18 | 16 | CASSPPNRDRGNEQFF
TRBJ1-2 | TRBV20-1 | 15 | CSAGGTGKIGYGYTF
TRBJ2-5 | TRBV20-1 | 12 | CSARGPGETQYF
TRBJ1-5 | TRBV12-3/TRBV12-4 | 12 | CASNLRGQPQHF
TRBJ2-1 | TRBV11-2 | 17 | CASSSARLAGGSDEQFF
TRBJ2-7 | TRBV2 | 11 | CASSGLAEQYF
TRBJ2-5 | TRBV10-2 | 14 | CARSKGGIQETQYF
TRBJ1-4 | TRBV12-3/TRBV12-4 | 13 | CASSFNSHEKLFF
TRBJ1-5 | TRBV29-1 | 13 | CSVALGSNQPQHF
TRBJ2-7 | TRBV20-1 | 13 | CSAWTLSSYEQYF
TRBJ2-1 | TRBV5-4 | 17 | CASSLVKLAGTYNEQFF
TRBJ2-1 | TRBV20-1 | 13 | CSQQPYSGNEQFF
TRBJ2-3 | TRBV7-8 | 12 | CASSLLGERGYF
TRBJ2-2 | TRBV14 | 16 | CASSQGRGRNTGELFF
TRBJ2-3 | TRBV20-1 | 14 | CSAIPGLASDTQYF
TRBJ2-7 | TRBV28 | 18 | CASSWFAGTGLRSYEQYF